This T cell receptor beta chain was sequenced in a study of shared clonotypes between healthy human individuals. Study-wide points: Investigators collected only blood, and repertoires in tissues likely differ.

As concerns this clone: Its antigen remains unidentified.

Original data processing: With immunoSEQ giving junction-only sequences and no quality scores, filtering differed. Profiling relied on immunoSEQ multiplex PCR, and the TCRdb table lists in-frame clones only, not all of them. From that table come the V and J calls and clone size; the DNA was used to work out D and trimming. The sample lists about 490,000 clones; around 78% were seen once. V was shortened by 5 bases and J by 4 bases, with 15 bases between the two germline ends. This CDR3 region has 15 residues. The V gene's germline CDR1 is MDHEN and CDR2 SYDVKM. Adult Caucasians living in Nashville, Tennessee made up all of the donors.

Material for sequencing was PBMCs. The clonotype comes from a woman between 40 and 55 years old in good health. Some clones in this sample may be carry-over from other donors' samples. J is TRBJ1-3 and V is TRBV28; D not certain. CDR3 amino acids: CASSPLEFLGNTIYF. DNA of the CDR3: TGTGCCAGCAGTCCTCTTGAGTTCCTCGGAAACACCATATATTTT.